In this sample, the clone carrying this TCR beta chain turned up a few times. Germline CDR1 reads SGHRS; CDR2 reads YFSETQ. The V end lost 4 bases, the J end lost 4 bases, and 12 bases lay between the germline ends. The CDR3 has 14 residues. Study processing details: Estimated nucleated cell counts came from reference gene primer amplification. Repertoires were generated with immunoSEQ multiplex PCR, while TCRdb's copy carries only in-frame clones and drops some. V and J calls and clone size are as listed in that table; D and trimming were resolved from the DNA. Among about 77,000 clones, over 70% were seen once, and the ten largest hold approximately 20%. The sample originates from a study of blood T cell repertoires in COVID-19. Study in general: In each case, the material was cDNA or gDNA derived from T cells, B-cell-depleted T cells, or PBMCs.

The clonotype originates from a man in his 60s with acute or convalescent COVID-19. V and J are TRBV5-1 and TRBJ2-1; D possibly corresponds to TRBD2 (6 bases). Material: peripheral blood. CDR3 DNA sequence: TGCGCCAGCAGCCTTAGCGGCCAATACAATGAGCAGTTCTTC. Amino acid sequence: CASSLSGQYNEQFF.